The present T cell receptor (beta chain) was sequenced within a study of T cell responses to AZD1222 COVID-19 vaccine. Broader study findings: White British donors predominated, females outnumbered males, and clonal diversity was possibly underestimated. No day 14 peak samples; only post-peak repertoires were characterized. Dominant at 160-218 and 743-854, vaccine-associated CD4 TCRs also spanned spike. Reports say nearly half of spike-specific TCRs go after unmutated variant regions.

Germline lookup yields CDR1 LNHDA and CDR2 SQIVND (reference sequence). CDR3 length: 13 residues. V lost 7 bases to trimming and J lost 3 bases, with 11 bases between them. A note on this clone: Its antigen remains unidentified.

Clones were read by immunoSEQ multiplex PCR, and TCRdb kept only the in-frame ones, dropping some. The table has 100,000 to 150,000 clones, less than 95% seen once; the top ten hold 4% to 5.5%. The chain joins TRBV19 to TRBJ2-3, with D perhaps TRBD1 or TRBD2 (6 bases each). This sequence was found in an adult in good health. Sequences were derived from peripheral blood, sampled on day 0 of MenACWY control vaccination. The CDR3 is CASNRGPTDTQYF. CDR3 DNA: TGTGCCAGTAATCGGGGGCCAACAGATACGCAGTATTTT.